A single sample is the source of the 11 T cell receptor beta chains below, sequenced in a study of T cell responses to AZD1222 COVID-19 vaccine. The table came from immunoSEQ multiplex PCR; TCRdb's copy has only in-frame clones and leaves some out. The table includes 130,000 to 150,000 clones, roughly nine tenths detected once. The input for sequencing was peripheral blood, taken 28 days after the second AZD1222 dose. Receptor source: an adult who received the AZD1222 COVID-19 vaccine.

The V call is TRBV7-2, the J call TRBJ2-7; D is perhaps TRBD2 (6 bases). CDR1 is SGHTA, CDR2 FQGNSA, per germline. With 3 bases removed from V and 5 bases from J, the gap between germline ends came to 17 bases. The CDR3 consists of 15 residues. The CDR3 sequence is CASSFVGTGGNEQYF. CDR3 nucleotide sequence: TGTGCCAGCAGCTTTGTAGGGACTGGCGGCAACGAGCAGTACTTC.

The chain has TRBV10-1 and TRBJ1-1, with TRBD1 as a possible D gene (6 bases). Germline V gene lookup returns CDR1 WNHNN and CDR2 SYGVQD (reference sequence). V was pared by 3 bases and J by 3 bases, with 14 bases between. The CDR3 sequence is 15 residues long. The CDR3 region is CASSDYSGTHTEAFF. Written as DNA, the CDR3 is TGCGCCAGCAGTGATTACTCCGGGACACACACTGAAGCTTTCTTT.

The chain combines TRBV2 with TRBJ1-1, with D tentatively TRBD1 (6 bases). The CDR3 runs 15 residues. CDR1 is SNHLY and CDR2 is FYNNEI in the germline V gene. The V and J ends lost 5 bases and 0 bases respectively, with 13 bases between them. The CDR3 sequence is CASSSGTRMNTEAFF. CDR3 nucleotides: TGTGCCAGCAGTTCCGGGACACGCATGAACACTGAAGCTTTCTTT.

The CDR3 sequence: CASSVAGQRNEAFF. In DNA, the CDR3 is TGCGCCAGCAGTGTTGCGGGACAAAGAAATGAAGCTTTCTTT. The chain employs TRBV10-2 and TRBJ1-1; D may be TRBD1 (6 bases). V lost 4 bases, J lost 7 bases, and 16 bases lay in between. Germline CDR1 is WSHSY and CDR2 is SAAADI. The CDR3 runs to 14 residues.

The count of this clone is one. The V call is TRBV11-2, the J call TRBJ2-7; D gene uncertain. Trimming left V 1 base short and J 3 bases short, with 7 bases between. Germline V gene sequence: CDR1 SGHAT, CDR2 FQNNGV. The CDR3 runs 13 residues. The CDR3 region has the DNA TGTGCCAGCAGCTTAGTGCCCCTCTACGAGCAGTACTTC. Its protein product is CASSLVPLYEQYF.

The V gene is TRBV3-1 (or the pseudogene TRBV3-2), the J gene TRBJ1-3; no definite D call. Trimming took off 6 bases at V and 2 bases at J, with 8 bases between the two ends. Germline V gene data show CDR1 as LGHDT and CDR2 as YNNKEL (reference sequence). CDR3 length: 13 residues. CDR3 protein: CASRGMAGNTIYF. CDR3 bases: TGTGCCAGCAGGGGGATGGCTGGAAACACCATATATTTT.

The chain uses TRBV11-3 and TRBJ1-4; 9 nucleotides line up with TRBD1. The CDR3 runs to 15 residues. With V trimmed by 5 bases and J by 4 bases, 5 bases remained unmatched. Germline V lookup: CDR1 SGHNT, CDR2 YENEEA. Written as DNA, the CDR3 is TGTGCCAGCAGCAAACCGACAGGGGGTAATGAAAAACTGTTTTTT. This gives the protein CASSKPTGGNEKLFF.

The rearrangement links TRBV19 to TRBJ2-1, with D tentatively TRBD1 (6 bases). Germline lookup yields CDR1 LNHDA and CDR2 SQIVND (reference sequence). Between the trimmed V and J ends, which lost 3 bases and 5 bases, there was a span of 17 bases. The CDR3 is made up of 16 amino acids. The CDR3 nucleotides are TGTGCCAGTAGTATCGGTGGACAGACCCTTGACAATGAGCAGTTCTTC. Translation gives CASSIGGQTLDNEQFF.

The chain is built from TRBV9 and TRBJ2-2; D may be TRBD2 (6 bases). Germline CDR1 and CDR2: SGDLS and YYNGEE. The CDR3 sequence is 16 residues long. Trimming removed 4 bases from V and 1 base from J, with 14 bases in between. CDR3 nucleotides: TGTGCCAGCAGCTCATCCCTCGGGGGGAACACCGGGGAGCTGTTTTTT. It is translated as CASSSSLGGNTGELFF.

This chain links TRBV15 with TRBJ2-5, with 7 bases that match TRBD2. Germline values: CDR1 LNHNV, CDR2 YYDKDF (reference sequence). The CDR3 covers 20 residues. After removal of 0 bases from V and 7 bases from J, the junction contained 23 bases not matched to a gene. The CDR3 DNA reads TGTGCCACCAGCAGAGATCACCCGCGAGTAGCGGGTATGAGTCCGGGGACCCAGTACTTC. Translating gives CATSRDHPRVAGMSPGTQYF. Using reference TRBV15 and TRBJ2-5 for the parts outside the CDR3, the full variable domain is DAMVIQNPRYQVTQFGKPVTLSCSQTLNHNVMYWYQQKSSQAPKLLFHYYDKDFNNEADTPDNFQSRRPNTSFCFLDIRSPGLGDTAMYLCATSRDHPRVAGMSPGTQYFGPGTRLLVL.

The chain combines TRBV30 with TRBJ2-2, with 9 nucleotides matching TRBD2. Germline assignment: CDR1 GTSNPN and CDR2 SVGIG (reference sequence). The CDR3 is 19 residues long. V shed 4 bases, J shed 7 bases, and the junction held 22 bases outside the gene matches. The CDR3 loop is CAWNPSFDQAGGLGGELFF. CDR3 nucleotide sequence: TGTGCCTGGAATCCGTCTTTTGACCAAGCGGGGGGTCTAGGCGGGGAGCTGTTTTTT.